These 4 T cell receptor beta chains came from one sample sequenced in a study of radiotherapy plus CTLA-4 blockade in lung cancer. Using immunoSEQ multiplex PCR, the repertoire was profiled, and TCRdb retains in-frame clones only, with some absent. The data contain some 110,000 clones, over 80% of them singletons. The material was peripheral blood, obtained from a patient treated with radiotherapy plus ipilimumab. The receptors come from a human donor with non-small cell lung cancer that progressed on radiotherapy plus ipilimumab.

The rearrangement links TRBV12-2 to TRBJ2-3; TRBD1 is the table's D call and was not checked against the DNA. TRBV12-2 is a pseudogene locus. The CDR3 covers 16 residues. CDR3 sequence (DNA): TGTGCAAGTCGCTATACGTACGACAGGCGTACAGATACGCAGTATTTT. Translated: CASRYTYDRRTDTQYF.

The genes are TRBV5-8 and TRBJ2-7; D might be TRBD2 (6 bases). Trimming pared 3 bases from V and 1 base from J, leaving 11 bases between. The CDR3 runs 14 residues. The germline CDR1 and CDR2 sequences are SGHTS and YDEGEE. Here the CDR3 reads CASSSSLASYEQYF. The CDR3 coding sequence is TGTGCCAGCAGCTCCTCCCTAGCGTCCTACGAGCAGTACTTC.

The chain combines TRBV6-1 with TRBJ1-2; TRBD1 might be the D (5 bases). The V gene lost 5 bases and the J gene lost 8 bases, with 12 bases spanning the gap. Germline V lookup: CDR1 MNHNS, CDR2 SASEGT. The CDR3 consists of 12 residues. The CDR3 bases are TGTGCCAGCAGTACCAGGGTGGGGGGCTACACCTTC. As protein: CASSTRVGGYTF.

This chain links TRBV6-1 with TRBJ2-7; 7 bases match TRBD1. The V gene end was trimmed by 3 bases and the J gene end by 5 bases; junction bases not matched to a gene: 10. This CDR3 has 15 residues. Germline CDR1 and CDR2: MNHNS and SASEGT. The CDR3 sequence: CASSEFRNRGNEQYF. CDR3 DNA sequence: TGTGCCAGCAGTGAGTTTAGGAACAGGGGCAACGAGCAGTACTTC.